This note documents a single T cell receptor (beta chain) sequence. Its antigen remains undetermined. Qualities for individual bases were not recorded, and no much larger clone is one base off. The germline V gene sets CDR1 to MNHNS and CDR2 to SASEGT. The CDR3 covers 17 residues, taking in both the cysteine and the phenylalanine. Of all the DNA, just the CDR3 is kept, 51 bases in frame from base 1. V has 4 bases trimmed and J has 5 bases trimmed; junction bases matching no gene number 9. The cohort was made up of roughly 670 healthy bone marrow donors. At the time of sampling, every cohort member was nominally healthy, though immune exposures that went unrecorded were likely present. The donor was CMV seropositive and was included in the group of some 290 seropositive cohort members. A peripheral blood sample was provided by each donor, and peripheral blood mononuclear cells were used for TCR beta sequencing. Genomic DNA extraction from the blood cell samples was performed with the Qiagen DNeasy Blood Extraction Kit.

Library preparation was by the immunoSEQ multiplex PCR assay. The multiplex PCR relied on a mix of 60 forward primers for TCR Vbeta segments and 13 reverse primers for TCR Jbeta segments. Amplification of the CDR3 region of rearranged TCR beta genes was performed with a multiplex PCR assay on genomic DNA. Amplified TCR beta libraries were sequenced as 87-base-pair reads on the Illumina HiSeq System. In the original analysis: A later analysis tallied tens of millions of unique TCR beta chains across the approximately 670 repertoires, and some 12 million of those chains were shared by two or more donors. Raw reads were error-corrected and collapsed into unique sequences by a nearest-neighbor algorithm in which closely related sequences were merged to remove PCR and sequencing errors. CDR3 sequences were aligned to IMGT reference sequences to assign V, D and J gene segments. For a sequence to be retained, a match of at least six nucleotides to both a V gene segment and a J gene segment was required. Rearrangements were called productive when the CDR3 lacked stop codons and stayed in frame with V and J; all others were non-productive. CDR3 was defined according to IMGT convention as the region running from the second conserved V-encoded cysteine to the conserved J-encoded phenylalanine. The earlier analysis of some 540 of the donors excluded any sequence lacking an unambiguous match to a single V gene segment. An earlier analysis of approximately 590 of the donors called V segments functional above 56.7% productive rearrangements and segregating when the between-donor standard deviation exceeded 5%. A statistical classification framework was built for diagnosing cytomegalovirus status from the catalog of TCR beta chain sequences. A later analysis assigned V and J genes by comparing TCR nucleotide sequences with IMGT/GENE-DB human TR gene sequences. A later analysis assigned CDR3 sequences and most-parsimonious VDJ recombination scenarios with the TCRdist pipeline. In a later analysis, every TCR beta chain was defined by the combination of its CDR3 amino acid sequence and its V-gene family, and reads without a unique V-gene family were dropped. In a later analysis, around 650 highly shared, low-generation-probability nucleotide sequences were removed to address suspected cross-contamination and a sequencing artifact. A later analysis calculated a clonal expansion index for each public chain from normalized within-repertoire ranks of inferred template counts. Generation probabilities in a later analysis came from a VDJ recombination model fitted to out-of-frame rearrangements, and those results were checked against IGoR. In a later analysis, TCR-TCR, TCR-HLA and TCR-CMV co-occurrence was scored with hypergeometric tests, and a repertoire-size bias correction was applied to TCR pairs. A later analysis estimated false discovery rates by permuting HLA or CMV assignments 20 times. In a later analysis, co-occurring TCRs were grouped using DBSCAN, with TCRdist sequence similarity added in when clustering inside HLA-allele-positive subsets. Repertoires with fewer than 30,000 or more than 120,000 public chains, plus five repertoires with anomalous nucleotide sharing, were excluded from co-occurrence clustering. TCRdb re-hosts the immuneACCESS table, in-frame sequences only. Its copies lack some clones; in the studies checked, an unresolved V gene accounts for under half of them, and the cause for the rest is not known. Clonal size and the V and J genes are those of that table, whereas D and trimming came from the DNA. This sample lists over 90,000 clones; around 81% were detected once. In total, the top ten clones hold 4.5% to 5.5% of the sample.

This specimen comes from a study of cytomegalovirus exposure and HLA in healthy donors (dated by TCRdb to the late 2010s). For context, the study as a whole: In an earlier analysis of fewer than 750 of the donors, 276 Gb of sequence data and just under 120 million unique TCR beta sequences from 180 million or so T cells were reported. In the later analysis, no new phenotypic data were used to find candidate immune exposures; instead, reliance was placed on TCR beta sequences and their occurrence across donors. Because of strong linkage in the cohort, roughly five DR-DQ haplotypes were treated as single units for association and clustering. HLA typing covered class I and class II loci at four-digit resolution. Typing coverage varied by locus: roughly 629-640 donors for A, B, C, DRB1 and DQB1; more than 500 for DQA1; about 600 for DPA1; about 450 for DPB1. High-throughput TCR immunosequencing, statistical association of individual TCRs with disease status, and machine learning were combined to predict cytomegalovirus infection status. Donor age, sex, ethnicity and CMV serostatus were collected together with the repertoire data. The study was designed to test whether signatures of past pathogen exposure could be identified by cataloging public T cell receptors. Along with the roughly 700-subject first cohort, a separate validation cohort of over a hundred different subjects was used. Every discovery cohort repertoire had been produced on one sequencing platform. Among under 450 genotyped donors of the cohort, an average of about 240,000 unique TCR beta nucleotide sequences were sequenced per donor, roughly 20% of them non-productive. The T cell repertoires of 666 subjects were profiled by immunosequencing and related to cytomegalovirus serostatus. Roughly 300 gigabases of sequencing data and about 92 million unique TCR sequences made up an early release that covered approximately 700 HLA-typed donors. Genome-wide SNP genotypes for about 60% of the 666 donors were used in a later genetic analysis, which treated that subset as a discovery cohort. A later analysis re-examined previously published TCR beta repertoires from 500 to 700 donors and added high-resolution HLA genotyping to investigate patterns of TCR occurrence. In an earlier analysis of roughly 540 of the donors, high-throughput TCR beta sequencing was used to judge whether each TCR beta V gene segment behaved as functional or pseudogenic. Among the roughly 390 genotyped donors, about 85% belonged to the genetic ancestry cluster associated with self-reported Caucasian donors. General study outcomes and caveats: A later genetic analysis associated a missense DCLRE1C variant with V-gene and J-gene trimming of TCR beta chains, and an independent cohort replicated the association. For the cohort, immune exposure information was limited to CMV serostatus. The authors suggested that the approach could potentially be generalized to other disease states and immunological phenotypes. Correlated functional status among segregating V segments might reflect linkage disequilibrium, but an unknown experimental factor could not be ruled out. In an earlier analysis of about 600 of the donors, most TCR beta V segments appeared in productive rearrangements about 90% or about 30% of the time, broadly matching IMGT annotations. Some IMGT-functional V segments, including TRBV6-2 and TRBV6-3, could not be distinguished by the 87-base-pair reads and were therefore excluded. According to a later analysis, most CMV-associated TCR beta chains appeared to be HLA-restricted, and the HLA associations seemed to be driven largely by CMV exposure. The sequencing pipeline was judged likely to have produced a cluster of highly shared sequence variants as a technical artifact. The presence/absence analyses assumed that sequencing depth was roughly uniform across donors, and that assumption may not be true. A further reported finding was that TCR beta sequences accurately predicted the HLA-A and HLA-B alleles for most subjects in the first cohort. A later genetic analysis reported fewer N-insertions in productive TCRs among donors in an Asian-associated ancestry cluster than the approximately 670-donor mean. When HLA alleles, especially DR and DQ, strongly co-occurred, TCR associations were difficult to assign to individual alleles. In a later analysis, several top co-occurrence clusters were reported to appear linked to parvovirus B19, influenza, CMV and Epstein-Barr virus. Only TCR beta chains were sequenced in this cohort, and the absence of alpha or paired-chain data limited detectable features. HLA typing was unavailable for some donors at each locus, so association tests used only the typed subset. A later analysis associated about 16,000 TCR beta sequences with specific HLA alleles at a false discovery rate of 0.05. Because counts were too low, about 15 rarely observed V segments, including chromosome 9 orphons, were left out of the earlier analysis of about 620 of the donors. In a later analysis, HLA-associated TCR beta chains were found to be more clonally expanded and to have lower generation probabilities than equally common non-associated chains. In both the original and validation cohorts, the classifier was reported to diagnose cytomegalovirus status with high specificity and sensitivity. A later analysis found that TCR association rates varied across HLA loci, with DRB1 alleles showing the most associated TCRs and HLA-C alleles the fewest. Three of the identified cytomegalovirus-associated TCR beta chains were confirmed in vitro to be specific for cytomegalovirus antigens. In the study, some 180 TCR beta chains were listed as associated with cytomegalovirus. Most TCR sequences were seen in very few donors, while some public TCRs were found in many individuals.

Sequenced: PBMCs. The receptor was derived from a man between 40 and 49 years old in good health and CMV-seropositive. This chain joins TRBV6-1 to TRBJ2-2; 11 middle bases align to TRBD2. The nucleotide sequence is given as TGTGCCAGCAGTGGACTAGCGGGAAGGTTGAGTACCGGGGAGCTGTTTTTT. Translated, this is CASSGLAGRLSTGELFF.